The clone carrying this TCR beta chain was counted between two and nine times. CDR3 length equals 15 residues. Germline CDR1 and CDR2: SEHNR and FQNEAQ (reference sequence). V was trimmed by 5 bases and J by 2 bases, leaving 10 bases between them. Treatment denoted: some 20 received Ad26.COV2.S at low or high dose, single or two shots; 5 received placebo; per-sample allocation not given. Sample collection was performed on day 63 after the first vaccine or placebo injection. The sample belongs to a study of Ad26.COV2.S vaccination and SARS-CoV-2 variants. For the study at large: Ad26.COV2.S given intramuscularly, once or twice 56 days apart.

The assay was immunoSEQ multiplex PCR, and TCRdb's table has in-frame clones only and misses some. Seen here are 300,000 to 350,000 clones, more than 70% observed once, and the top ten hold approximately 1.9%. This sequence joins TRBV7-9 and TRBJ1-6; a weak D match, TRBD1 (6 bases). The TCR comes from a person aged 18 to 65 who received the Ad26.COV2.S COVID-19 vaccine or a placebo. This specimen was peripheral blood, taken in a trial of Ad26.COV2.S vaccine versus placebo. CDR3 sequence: CASSQGDTYNSPLHF. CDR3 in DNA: TGTGCCAGCAGCCAAGGGGACACCTATAATTCACCCCTCCACTTT.